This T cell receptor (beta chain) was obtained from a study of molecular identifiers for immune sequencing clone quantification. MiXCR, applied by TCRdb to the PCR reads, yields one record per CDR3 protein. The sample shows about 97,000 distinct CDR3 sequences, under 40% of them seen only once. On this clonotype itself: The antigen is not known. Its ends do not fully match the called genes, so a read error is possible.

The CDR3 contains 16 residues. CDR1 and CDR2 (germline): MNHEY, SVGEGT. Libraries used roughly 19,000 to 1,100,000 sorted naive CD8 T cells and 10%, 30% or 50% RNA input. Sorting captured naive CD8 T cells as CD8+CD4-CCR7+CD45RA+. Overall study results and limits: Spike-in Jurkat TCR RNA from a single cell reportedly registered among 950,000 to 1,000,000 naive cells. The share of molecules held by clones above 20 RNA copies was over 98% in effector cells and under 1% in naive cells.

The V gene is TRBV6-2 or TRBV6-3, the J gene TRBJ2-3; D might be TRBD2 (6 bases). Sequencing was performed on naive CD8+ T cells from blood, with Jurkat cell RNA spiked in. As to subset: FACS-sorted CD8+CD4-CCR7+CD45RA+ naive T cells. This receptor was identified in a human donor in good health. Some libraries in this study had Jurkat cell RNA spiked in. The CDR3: CANSYSIGRGADTQYF. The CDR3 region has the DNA TGTGCCAACAGTTACTCGATCGGGAGAGGAGCAGATACGCAGTATTTT.